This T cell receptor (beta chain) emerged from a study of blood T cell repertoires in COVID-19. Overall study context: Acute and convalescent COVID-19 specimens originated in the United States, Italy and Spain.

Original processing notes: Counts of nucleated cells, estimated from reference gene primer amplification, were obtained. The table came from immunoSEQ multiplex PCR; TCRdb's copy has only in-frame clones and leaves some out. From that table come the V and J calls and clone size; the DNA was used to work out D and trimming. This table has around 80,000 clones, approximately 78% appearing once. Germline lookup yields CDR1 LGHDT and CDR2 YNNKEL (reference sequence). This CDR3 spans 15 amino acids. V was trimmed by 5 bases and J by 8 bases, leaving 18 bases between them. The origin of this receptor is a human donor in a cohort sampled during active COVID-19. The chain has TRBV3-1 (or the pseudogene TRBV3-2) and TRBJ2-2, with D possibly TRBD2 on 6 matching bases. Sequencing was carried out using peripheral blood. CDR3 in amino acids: CASSGLAVHVGELFF. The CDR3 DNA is TGTGCCAGCAGCGGTTTAGCGGTTCATGTGGGGGAGCTGTTTTTT.